These 9 T cell receptor beta chains came from one sample sequenced in a study of blood T cell repertoires in COVID-19. Generated by immunoSEQ multiplex PCR, the TCRdb table keeps only in-frame clones and is missing some. Of about 150,000 clones in the sample, roughly 84% were seen once. Sequencing was carried out using peripheral blood. The source of these receptors is a man between 65 and 85 years old with acute or convalescent COVID-19.

The chain employs TRBV7-9 and TRBJ1-4; D remains unclear. CDR1 SEHNR and CDR2 FQNEAQ come from the germline V gene (reference sequence). The CDR3 is 14 residues long. Trimming stripped 1 base from V and 7 bases from J, with 10 bases between. The CDR3 sequence: CASSLGGVGEKLFF. CDR3 in DNA: TGTGCCAGCAGCTTAGGGGGAGTCGGTGAAAAACTGTTTTTT.

This clone was seen a few times. This chain connects TRBV12-3 or TRBV12-4 to TRBJ1-4, with a possible D match to TRBD1 (5 bases). CDR3 length equals 12 residues. V lost 6 bases and J 10 bases, leaving 12 bases between the germline ends. CDR3 region: CASRPGGGKLFF. The CDR3 bases are TGTGCCAGCAGACCGGGCGGGGGAAAACTGTTTTTT.

The chain couples TRBV5-1 to TRBJ2-1; 8 positions agree with TRBD1. The ends lost 2 bases at V and 2 bases at J; junction bases unmatched: 3. The CDR3 loop spans 15 amino acids. Germline assignment: CDR1 SGHRS and CDR2 YFSETQ. DNA for the CDR3: TGCGCCAGCAGCTTAGACAGGGGTGCCTACAATGAGCAGTTCTTC. This sequence encodes CASSLDRGAYNEQFF. Using reference TRBV5-1 and TRBJ2-1 for the parts outside the CDR3, the full variable domain is KAGVTQTPRYLIKTRGQQVTLSCSPISGHRSVSWYQQTPGQGLQFLFEYFSETQRNKGNFPGRFSGRQFSNSRSEMNVSTLELGDSALYLCASSLDRGAYNEQFFGPGTRLTVL.

This sequence joins TRBV7-8 and TRBJ2-7, with D possibly being TRBD2 (5 bases). Germline lookup yields CDR1 SGHVS and CDR2 FQNEAQ. Deletions cut 0 bases from V and 2 bases from J, with 14 bases between. This CDR3 contains 16 residues. The CDR3 region is CASSLAVANPTYEQYF. As DNA, the CDR3 is TGTGCCAGCAGCTTAGCGGTAGCGAACCCAACCTACGAGCAGTACTTC. The entire variable domain, with the rest obtained from reference TRBV7-8 and TRBJ2-7, is as follows: GAGVSQSPRYKVAKRGQDVALRCDPISGHVSLFWYQQALGQGPEFLTYFQNEAQLDKSGLPSDRFFAERPEGSVSTLKIQRTQQEDSAVYLCASSLAVANPTYEQYFGPGTRLTVT.

In its sample, this clone was seen once. The chain employs TRBV3-1 (or the pseudogene TRBV3-2) and TRBJ2-5, with 10 bases lining up with TRBD2. The CDR3 has 15 residues. Germline loops: CDR1 LGHDT, CDR2 YNNKEL (reference sequence). With 4 bases clipped from V and 4 bases from J, the junction kept 6 bases outside the gene matches. The CDR3 sequence is CASSPSGGASETQYF. Written as DNA, the CDR3 is TGTGCCAGCAGCCCCAGCGGGGGGGCCTCAGAGACCCAGTACTTC.

The rearrangement uses TRBV5-1 and TRBJ2-5; D gene uncertain. The CDR3 is 14 residues long. V was trimmed by 5 bases and J by 3 bases, leaving 14 bases between them. Germline V lookup: CDR1 SGHRS, CDR2 YFSETQ. The CDR3 here is CASSKRVGKETQYF. In DNA, the CDR3 is TGCGCCAGCAGTAAGCGAGTGGGTAAAGAGACCCAGTACTTC.

In nucleotides, the CDR3 is TGTGCCTGCACCGAGGACAGCCTAAGCTACACCTTC. Translated, it gives CACTEDSLSYTF. J is TRBJ1-2 and V is TRBV30, with D maybe TRBD1 (6 bases). CDR3 size: 12 residues. V was pared by 6 bases and J by 9 bases, with 17 bases between. From germline, CDR1 is GTSNPN and CDR2 SVGIG (reference sequence). Variable domain in full (rest from reference TRBV30 and TRBJ1-2): SQTIHQWPATLVQPVGSPLSLECTVEGTSNPNLYWYRQAAGRGLQLLFYSVGIGQISSEVPQNLSASRPQDRQFILSSKKLLLSDSGFYLCACTEDSLSYTFGSGTRLTVV.

This chain joins TRBV3-1 (or the pseudogene TRBV3-2) and TRBJ2-3; 7 bases are shared with TRBD2. The junction had 6 bases not matched to a gene; V was cut back by 1 base and J by 2 bases. Germline assignment: CDR1 LGHDT and CDR2 YNNKEL (reference sequence). The CDR3 contains 16 residues. CDR3 region: CASSQGSLAVTDTQYF. For the CDR3, the DNA is TGTGCCAGCAGCCAAGGGAGTCTAGCGGTCACAGATACGCAGTATTTT.

The gene calls are TRBV6-2 or TRBV6-3 and TRBJ1-4, with 11 bases lining up with TRBD1. Trimming at V came to 4 bases and at J to 7 bases, leaving 5 bases not matched to a gene. The CDR3 contains 15 residues. Per germline, CDR1 MNHEY and CDR2 SVGEGT. CDR3 in amino acids: CASSSGQGAGEKLFF. Here the CDR3 DNA reads TGTGCCAGCAGTTCCGGACAGGGGGCAGGTGAAAAACTGTTTTTT.